The 30 T cell receptor beta chains in this list originate from one sample, sequenced in a study of blood T cell repertoires in COVID-19. Libraries were prepared by immunoSEQ multiplex PCR; TCRdb keeps only in-frame clonotypes and omits some of them. The sample holds about 220,000 clones, 82% seen once. The specimen sequenced was PBMCs or T cells enriched from blood (not recorded which). All receptors come from a woman between 55 and 75 years old who had recovered from COVID-19.

This clone showed up just a few times. The V and J genes are TRBV15 and TRBJ1-1; D is perhaps TRBD1 (6 bases). Between the trimmed V and J ends, which lost 1 base and 9 bases, there was a span of 15 bases. Looked up from germline, CDR1 is LNHNV and CDR2 is YYDKDF (reference sequence). The CDR3 loop spans 14 amino acids. This CDR3 reads CATSRAFDRSQAFF. The DNA for the CDR3 is TGTGCCACCAGCAGAGCCTTTGACAGGAGCCAAGCTTTCTTT.

The chain combines TRBV29-1 with TRBJ2-7; D gene unclear. V was cut by 4 bases and J by 4 bases, with 14 bases left in between. CDR3 length: 13 amino acids. The germline gives CDR1 SQVTM, CDR2 ANQGSEA. CDR3 in amino acids: CSVVEDIGYEQYF. The CDR3 DNA sequence: TGCAGCGTTGTAGAGGATATCGGGTACGAGCAGTACTTC.

This chain links TRBV2 with TRBJ1-1; the D gene is possibly TRBD1 (5 bases). The CDR3 consists of 13 residues. V was shortened by 8 bases and J by 1 base, with 11 bases between the two germline ends. Germline loops: CDR1 SNHLY, CDR2 FYNNEI. CDR3 DNA sequence: TGTGCCAGCCATCCAGGGCCGAACACTGAAGCTTTCTTT. Its protein is CASHPGPNTEAFF.

V usage is TRBV7-2 and J usage is TRBJ1-5; 8 bases agree with TRBD1. This CDR3 contains 14 residues. Trimming took 5 bases from V and 6 from J; bases not matched to a gene: 6. Germline V lookup: CDR1 SGHTA, CDR2 FQGNSA. The CDR3: CASSPGQGFQPQHF. For the CDR3, the DNA is TGTGCCAGCAGCCCCGGACAGGGCTTTCAGCCCCAGCATTTT.

The chain has TRBV9 and TRBJ2-5, with 7 positions matching TRBD2. CDR3 length: 16 amino acids. Germline loops: CDR1 SGDLS, CDR2 YYNGEE. The junction had 10 bases not matched to a gene; V was cut back by 0 bases and J by 5 bases. CDR3 amino acids: CASSVGLAGVGETQYF. The CDR3 DNA reads as TGTGCCAGCAGCGTAGGTCTGGCGGGAGTGGGCGAGACCCAGTACTTC.

The chain has TRBV4-3 and TRBJ2-2; D is unresolved. Per the germline V gene, CDR1 is LGHNA and CDR2 is YSLEER. Trimming shortened V by 0 bases and J by 3 bases, and 11 bases separated the two germline ends. The CDR3 is made up of 16 amino acids. CDR3 residues: CASSQEYRSHTGELFF. The CDR3 nucleotides are TGCGCCAGCAGCCAAGAGTATAGGAGCCACACCGGGGAGCTGTTTTTT.

The chain is built from TRBV10-3 and TRBJ1-1, with D perhaps matching TRBD1 (5 bases). Trimming cost V 3 bases and J 11 bases, with 13 bases left between them. The CDR3 runs to 12 residues. Looked up from germline, CDR1 is ENHRY and CDR2 is SYGVKD. This chain's CDR3 is CAISDRVNEAFF. CDR3 coding DNA: TGTGCCATCAGTGACAGGGTAAATGAGGCTTTCTTT.

This chain links TRBV5-1 with TRBJ2-7; 7 nucleotides match TRBD2. Germline loops: CDR1 SGHRS, CDR2 YFSETQ. V shed 0 bases, J shed 6 bases, and the junction held 6 bases outside the gene matches. CDR3 size: 14 residues. For the CDR3, the DNA is TGCGCCAGCAGCTTGGGAACAGCGGGGAGCGAGCAGTACTTC. Its protein is CASSLGTAGSEQYF.

V gene TRBV9 combines with J gene TRBJ1-2; 7 bases fit TRBD1. The CDR3 is made up of 15 amino acids. V lost 0 bases and J lost 4; bases outside the gene matches: 6. Germline V gene sequence: CDR1 SGDLS, CDR2 YYNGEE. CDR3 coding DNA: TGTGCCAGCAGCGTAGGTATTGGGACAGTCTATGGCTACACCTTC. Residues: CASSVGIGTVYGYTF.

This chain connects TRBV9 to TRBJ1-2; D uncertain. Per germline, CDR1 SGDLS and CDR2 YYNGEE. The CDR3 has 15 residues. Trimming shortened V by 3 bases and J by 4 bases, and 16 bases separated the two germline ends. In DNA, the CDR3 is TGTGCCAGCAGCGCCCATGTAGGAGAGATCTATGGCTACACCTTC. Its translation is CASSAHVGEIYGYTF.

The chain joins TRBV5-6 to TRBJ1-4, with a tentative D call TRBD1 (6 bases). The CDR3 is 14 amino acids. Germline V gives CDR1 SGHDT, CDR2 YYEEEE. Between the trimmed V and J ends, which lost 4 bases and 0 bases, there was a span of 7 bases. The CDR3 region has the DNA TGTGCCAGCAGCCGACAGGCAACTAATGAAAAACTGTTTTTT. Protein sequence: CASSRQATNEKLFF.

This clone was counted only a few times. The chain recombines TRBV9 with TRBJ1-3; weak D call: TRBD1 (5 bases). The CDR3 has 15 residues. Trimming took off 4 bases at V and 2 bases at J, with 13 bases between the two ends. Germline CDR1 SGDLS, CDR2 YYNGEE. In DNA form, the CDR3 reads TGTGCCAGCAGCACCCAGGGAACGGCTGGAAACACCATATATTTT. Translating gives CASSTQGTAGNTIYF.

The chain combines TRBV6-5 with TRBJ2-5; 8 positions agree with TRBD2. Trimming removed 0 bases from V and 2 bases from J; junction bases left unmatched: 5. This CDR3 contains 16 residues. Germline V gene data show CDR1 as MNHEY and CDR2 as SVGAGI. DNA for the CDR3: TGTGCCAGCAGTTACTCTTCGCCTAGCGGGCAAGAGACCCAGTACTTC. This gives the protein CASSYSSPSGQETQYF.

Regarding this clone: A junction boundary mismatches the germline segment, possibly from a read error. V usage is TRBV6-5 and J usage is TRBJ1-2; a weak D match, TRBD1 (6 bases). The CDR3 spans 12 residues. Germline V lookup: CDR1 MNHEY, CDR2 SVGAGI. CDR3 in amino acids: CASTSDRGSLAF. For the CDR3, the DNA is TGTGCCAGCACCTCGGACAGAGGGAGCTTGGCCTTC.

The chain carries TRBV18 and TRBJ1-2, with TRBD1 identical over 7 bases. The V gene's germline CDR1 is KGHSH and CDR2 LQKENI. This CDR3 has 15 residues. Trimming removed 3 bases from V and 6 bases from J; junction bases left unmatched: 10. CDR3 region: CASSPAQGGMDGYTF. DNA of the CDR3: TGTGCCAGCTCACCTGCGCAGGGGGGAATGGATGGCTACACCTTC.

The V call is TRBV11-3, the J call TRBJ2-1, with D possibly matching TRBD2 (6 bases). This CDR3 is built from 15 residues. Germline assignment: CDR1 SGHNT and CDR2 YENEEA. V dropped 4 bases and J dropped 8 bases, with 18 bases sitting between them. The CDR3: CASSYAGTPWDEQFF. The CDR3 DNA reads as TGTGCCAGCAGCTATGCCGGGACTCCATGGGATGAGCAGTTCTTC. Full variable domain (outside the CDR3, taken from reference TRBV11-3 and TRBJ2-1): EAGVVQSPRYKIIEKKQPVAFWCNPISGHNTLYWYLQNLGQGPELLIRYENEEAVDDSQLPKDRFSAERLKGVDSTLKIQPAELGDSAVYLCASSYAGTPWDEQFFGPGTRLTVL.

In this sample, this clone turned up a few times. This rearrangement joins TRBV6-5 to TRBJ1-5, with D maybe TRBD1 (6 bases). V was trimmed by 6 bases and J by 1 base, leaving 10 bases between them. This CDR3 has 14 residues. Germline V gene data show CDR1 as MNHEY and CDR2 as SVGAGI. CDR3 in DNA: TGTGCCAGCAGGGATGGGGGCAGCAATCAGCCCCAGCATTTT. Its protein product is CASRDGGSNQPQHF.

The gene calls are TRBV29-1 and TRBJ2-5; perhaps TRBD2 as D (5 bases). Trimming left V 4 bases short and J 5 bases short, with 14 bases between. The CDR3 runs to 13 residues. The V gene's germline CDR1 is SQVTM and CDR2 ANQGSEA. CDR3 sequence reads: CSVAEPTGETQYF. The CDR3 DNA reads TGCAGCGTTGCGGAACCGACGGGGGAGACCCAGTACTTC. Using reference TRBV29-1 and TRBJ2-5 for the parts outside the CDR3, the full variable domain is SAVISQKPSRDICQRGTSLTIQCQVDSQVTMMFWYRQQPGQSLTLIATANQGSEATYESGFVIDKFPISRPNLTFSTLTVSNMSPEDSSIYLCSVAEPTGETQYFGPGTRLLVL.

The genes are TRBV6-5 and TRBJ2-3; 7 positions match TRBD2. Germline CDR1 is MNHEY and CDR2 is SVGAGI. Trimming cost V 8 bases and J 0 bases; bases outside gene matches: 8. This CDR3 is built from 15 residues. CDR3: CASATRLASTDTQYF. The CDR3 DNA follows: TGTGCCAGCGCGACACGACTAGCTAGCACAGATACGCAGTATTTT.

This clone was counted between two and nine times. The chain carries TRBV25-1 and TRBJ1-1; 8 nucleotides agree with TRBD1. The J segment lost 11 bases and the V segment lost 1 base, leaving 12 bases of the junction unmatched. CDR3 length: 15 residues. Germline CDR1 reads MGHDK; CDR2 reads SYGVNS. The CDR3 sequence is CASSESDRVPLGAFF. The CDR3, as DNA: TGTGCCAGCAGTGAATCGGACAGGGTTCCTCTGGGGGCTTTCTTT.

The chain joins TRBV7-7 to TRBJ2-3; D is ambiguous. From germline, CDR1 is SSHAT and CDR2 FNYEAQ (reference sequence). This CDR3 has 15 amino acids. The V end lost 3 bases, the J end lost 1 base, and 11 bases lay between the germline ends. CDR3 residues: CASSFGSHRTDTQYF. The CDR3 coding sequence is TGTGCCAGCAGCTTCGGGTCGCACCGCACAGATACGCAGTATTTT. Full variable domain (missing parts from reference TRBV7-7 and TRBJ2-3): GAGVSQSPRYKVTKRGQDVTLRCDPISSHATLYWYQQALGQGPEFLTYFNYEAQPDKSGLPSDRFSAERPEGSISTLTIQRTEQRDSAMYRCASSFGSHRTDTQYFGPGTRLTVL.

The V call is TRBV7-3, the J call TRBJ2-7, with D tentatively TRBD1 (5 bases). V was trimmed by 0 bases and J by 3 bases, leaving 12 bases between them. The length of the CDR3 is 15 residues. CDR1 and CDR2 from the germline V gene are SGHTA and FQGTGA. The DNA for the CDR3 is TGTGCCAGCAGCTTAACTGGGCAGGGTGGCTACGAGCAGTACTTC. It specifies CASSLTGQGGYEQYF.

This clone was detected only a few times. The chain employs TRBV27 and TRBJ2-7; perhaps TRBD1 as D (5 bases). This CDR3 contains 14 residues. Deletions cut 0 bases from V and 6 bases from J, with 12 bases between. The V gene's germline CDR1 is MNHEY and CDR2 SMNVEV (reference sequence). CDR3 region: CASSLSSLGVEQYF. CDR3 in DNA: TGTGCCAGCAGTTTATCCAGCCTAGGGGTCGAGCAGTACTTC.

The rearrangement links TRBV7-2 to TRBJ2-1; TRBD2 is a possible D gene (5 bases). The CDR3 is made up of 15 amino acids. The ends were cut back, 5 bases at V and 7 bases at J, with 18 bases in the middle. From germline, CDR1 is SGHTA and CDR2 FQGNSA. The CDR3, as DNA: TGTGCCAGCAGCAGAACTAGTGGGAGCGGAAATGAGCAGTTCTTC. It encodes CASSRTSGSGNEQFF.

This chain uses TRBV5-1 with TRBJ2-1, with TRBD2 matching over 13 bases. The germline gives CDR1 SGHRS, CDR2 YFSETQ. V was clipped by 4 bases and J by 3 bases; unmatched bases: 4. The CDR3 totals 16 residues. This CDR3 reads CASSAGLAGDYNEQFF. CDR3 nucleotide sequence: TGCGCCAGCAGCGCTGGACTAGCGGGAGACTACAATGAGCAGTTCTTC.

The rearrangement links TRBV19 to TRBJ1-1, with 7 bases aligning to TRBD1. The CDR3 is 15 residues long. CDR1 is LNHDA, CDR2 SQIVND, per germline (reference sequence). V lost 7 bases to trimming and J lost 6 bases; unmatched junction nucleotides: 14. DNA for the CDR3: TGTGCCAGTATCCCCCAGGCCACAGGGGTGTCTGAAGCTTTCTTT. Residues: CASIPQATGVSEAFF.

The J gene is TRBJ1-6, the V gene TRBV5-1; TRBD1 agrees at 9 bases. The V and J ends lost 4 bases and 8 bases, in that order; junction bases with no gene match: 7. Germline CDR1 and CDR2: SGHRS and YFSETQ. There are 15 residues in the CDR3. Written as DNA, the CDR3 is TGCGCCAGCAGCCTGGGACAGGGCCCACATTCACCCCTCCACTTT. It codes for CASSLGQGPHSPLHF.

The rearrangement links TRBV10-3 to TRBJ2-7; 12 bases fit TRBD2. The CDR3 runs 15 residues. Per germline, CDR1 ENHRY and CDR2 SYGVKD. V lost 4 bases and J lost 5; bases outside the gene matches: 6. The chain's CDR3 is CAISGPTSGSDEQYF. CDR3 bases: TGTGCCATCAGTGGACCGACTAGCGGGAGTGACGAGCAGTACTTC.

The genes are TRBV5-5 and TRBJ1-1, with 8 bases lining up with TRBD1. This CDR3 spans 14 amino acids. V lost 2 bases, J lost 4 bases, and 4 bases stayed unmatched. Germline loops: CDR1 SGHKS, CDR2 YYEKEE (reference sequence). CDR3 DNA: TGTGCCAGCAGCTTCCGGACAGGGATCACTGAAGCTTTCTTT. Protein product: CASSFRTGITEAFF.

This clone was detected only once. The V call is TRBV19, the J call TRBJ2-2; weak D call: TRBD1 (5 bases). The CDR3 is made up of 15 amino acids. Trimming stripped 7 bases from V and 4 bases from J, with 16 bases between. Looked up from germline, CDR1 is LNHDA and CDR2 is SQIVND (reference sequence). The CDR3 loop is CASTHGQGSTGELFF. The DNA of the CDR3 is TGTGCCAGTACCCACGGGCAGGGATCCACCGGGGAGCTGTTTTTT. The variable domain in full, completed from reference TRBV19 and TRBJ2-2, reads DGGITQSPKYLFRKEGQNVTLSCEQNLNHDAMYWYRQDPGQGLRLIYYSQIVNDFQKGDIAEGYSVSREKKESFPLTVTSAQKNPTAFYLCASTHGQGSTGELFFGEGSRLTVL.